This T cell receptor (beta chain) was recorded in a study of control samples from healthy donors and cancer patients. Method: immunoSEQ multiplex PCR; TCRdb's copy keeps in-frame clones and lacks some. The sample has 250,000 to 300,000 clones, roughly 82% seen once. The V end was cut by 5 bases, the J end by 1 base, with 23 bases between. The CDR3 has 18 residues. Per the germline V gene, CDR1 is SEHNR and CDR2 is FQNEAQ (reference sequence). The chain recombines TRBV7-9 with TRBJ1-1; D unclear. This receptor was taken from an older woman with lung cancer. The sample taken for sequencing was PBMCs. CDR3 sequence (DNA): TGTGCCAGCAGCCCTACACCCGGCCTAGGAAAGGGGAACACTGAAGCTTTCTTT. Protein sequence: CASSPTPGLGKGNTEAFF.